Below are 18 T cell receptor beta chains sequenced from a single sample in a study of metastatic and nonmetastatic thyroid tumors. TCRdb re-analyzed the PCR reads using MiXCR. The sample lists around 50,000 clones; around 21% were seen once. All patients were treatment-naive before thyroid surgery. The sequenced sample was blood. These receptor sequences come from a male donor with papillary thyroid cancer or a benign thyroid nodule (not recorded which). Some clones in this sample may be carry-over from other donors' samples.

This clone appeared a few times. The rearrangement uses TRBV12-3 or TRBV12-4 and TRBJ2-2; possible D gene TRBD1, 6 bases. V was pared by 10 bases and J by 2 bases, with 14 bases between. This CDR3 contains 14 residues. The CDR3 sequence is CAIRRDTNTGELFF. The CDR3 DNA follows: TGTGCCATCCGCCGGGACACCAACACCGGGGAGCTGTTTTTT.

This clone was observed a few times. A much larger clone differs from this one at a single base, so this may be a read error. The chain links TRBV5-4 to TRBJ2-7; 7 nucleotides align to TRBD1. Germline V gene data show CDR1 as SGHNT and CDR2 as YYREEE (reference sequence). This CDR3 region has 14 residues. This chain's CDR3 is CAISLGPQGYEQYF. CDR3 nucleotide sequence: TGTGCCATCAGCTTGGGACCACAGGGGTACGAGCAGTACTTC.

CDR3 residues: CASRSTSGNTIYF. The CDR3 DNA follows: TGTGCCAGCAGATCTACTTCTGGAAACACCATATATTTT. This chain uses TRBV6-1 with TRBJ1-3; D is undetermined. The V gene's germline CDR1 is MNHNS and CDR2 SASEGT. CDR3 size: 13 residues. V shed 6 bases and J shed 1 base, with 7 bases lying between them.

Ten or more counts support this clone. The J gene is TRBJ1-4, the V gene TRBV25-1; 7 nucleotides match TRBD1. With 4 bases clipped from V and 5 bases from J, the junction kept 4 bases outside the gene matches. The CDR3 contains 14 residues. Germline V lookup: CDR1 MGHDK, CDR2 SYGVNS. The CDR3 loop reads CASSVQGWNEKLFF. The CDR3, as DNA: TGTGCCAGCAGTGTACAGGGGTGGAATGAAAAACTGTTTTTT.

This clone was observed at least ten times. The V gene is TRBV19, the J gene TRBJ2-3, with D possibly matching TRBD2 (6 bases). CDR1 is LNHDA, CDR2 SQIVND, per germline (reference sequence). This CDR3 region has 15 residues. V was pared by 4 bases and J by 4 bases, with 15 bases between. CDR3 DNA sequence: TGTGCCAGTAGTACCTTGAGGGAGGTACCAGATACGCAGTATTTT. The encoded protein is CASSTLREVPDTQYF. Together with reference TRBV19 and TRBJ2-3, the CDR3 gives the full variable domain: DGGITQSPKYLFRKEGQNVTLSCEQNLNHDAMYWYRQDPGQGLRLIYYSQIVNDFQKGDIAEGYSVSREKKESFPLTVTSAQKNPTAFYLCASSTLREVPDTQYFGPGTRLTVL.

This clone was counted only a few times. The chain joins TRBV5-1 to TRBJ1-1, with D possibly matching TRBD1 (5 bases). Germline-derived CDR1 and CDR2 are SGHRS and YFSETQ. The CDR3 length is 14 residues. Trimming removed 1 base from V and 7 bases from J, with 14 bases in between. The CDR3 loop is CASSLSIGDVEAFF. CDR3 nucleotides: TGCGCCAGCAGCTTGTCTATCGGGGACGTTGAAGCTTTCTTT.

The rearrangement links TRBV30 to TRBJ2-3, with D perhaps being TRBD1 or TRBD2 (5 bases each). Trimming took 1 base from V and 6 from J, leaving 20 bases between them. This CDR3 has 16 amino acids. Looked up from germline, CDR1 is GTSNPN and CDR2 is SVGIG (reference sequence). The CDR3 DNA follows: TGTGCCTGGAGTGATGGTGGGGACGGTTATCCCGATACGCAGTATTTT. It specifies CAWSDGGDGYPDTQYF.

In its sample, this clone was seen once. With a much larger clone just one base away, this may be a read error. Different DNA sequences within this sample yield the same CDR3. The chain recombines TRBV27 with TRBJ2-1, with 13 bases lining up with TRBD2. Germline lookup yields CDR1 MNHEY and CDR2 SMNVEV (reference sequence). The CDR3 runs 18 residues. The CDR3 spells CTSSFGTSGTSSYNEQFF. As DNA, the CDR3 is TGCACCAGCAGTTTCGGGACTAGCGGGACCAGCTCATACAATGAGCAGTTCTTC.

This clone was seen many times. One end of the junction fails to match germline, which may point to a read error. V and J are TRBV7-7 and TRBJ2-2, with 8 nucleotides matching TRBD1. Germline V gene lookup returns CDR1 SSHAT and CDR2 FNYEAQ (reference sequence). The CDR3 is 14 amino acids. In nucleotides, the CDR3 is TGTGCTAGCAGCTGGGACAGGAGTTCCGGGGAGCTGTTTTTT. Translating gives CASSWDRSSGELFF.

This clone has ten or more counts. The chain uses TRBV18 and TRBJ1-1, with D perhaps TRBD1 (6 bases). Germline CDR1 reads KGHSH; CDR2 reads LQKENI. This CDR3 has 14 residues. V was cut by 2 bases and J by 3 bases, with 10 bases left in between. DNA for the CDR3: TGTGCCAGCTCACCAGATCAGGGGTACACTGAAGCTTTCTTT. Protein sequence: CASSPDQGYTEAFF.

This clone appeared a few times. The chain couples TRBV6-5 to TRBJ2-2; 14 bases line up with TRBD2. There are 18 residues in the CDR3. Germline CDR1 is MNHEY and CDR2 is SVGAGI. Unmatched junction bases numbered 0, after V lost 0 bases and J lost 0 bases. The CDR3 DNA sequence: TGTGCCAGCAGTTACTCGACTAGCGGGGGGGCGAACACCGGGGAGCTGTTTTTT. Protein: CASSYSTSGGANTGELFF.

This clone was recorded many times. The genes are TRBV5-1 and TRBJ2-1; D may be TRBD2 (6 bases). The CDR3 consists of 18 residues. The V gene's germline CDR1 is SGHRS and CDR2 YFSETQ. Trimming took off 1 base at V and 4 bases at J, with 21 bases between the two ends. DNA of the CDR3: TGCGCCAGCAGCTTGTACATCATACTCCGGGACTCGTACAATGAGCAGTTCTTC. Its translation: CASSLYIILRDSYNEQFF.

This chain joins TRBV20-1 and TRBJ2-7, with 12 bases aligning to TRBD2. Germline CDR1 and CDR2: DFQATT and SNEGSKA (reference sequence). The CDR3 has 15 residues. Germline trimming cut 1 base from V and 5 bases from J; bases unmatched to any gene: 6. CDR3 region: CSARGLAGELNEQYF. Here the CDR3 DNA reads TGCAGTGCTAGAGGACTAGCGGGAGAATTAAACGAGCAGTACTTC.

At least ten counts were recorded for this clone. This chain links TRBV3-1 with TRBJ2-5; the D gene is possibly TRBD2 (5 bases). There are 12 residues in the CDR3. V was cut by 7 bases and J by 5 bases, with 11 bases left in between. Germline-derived CDR1 and CDR2 are LGHDT and YNNKEL (reference sequence). The CDR3 sequence is CASTEPGETQYF. The CDR3 coding sequence is TGTGCCAGCACCGAGCCGGGGGAGACCCAGTACTTC.

This clone was observed a handful of times. One end of the junction fails to match germline, which may point to a read error. The same CDR3 can be traced to other DNA sequences in this sample. The rearrangement links TRBV6-4 to TRBJ2-3; the D is unclear. The germline CDR1 and CDR2 sequences are MRHNA and SNTAGT. The CDR3 is made up of 15 amino acids. The chain's CDR3 is CASSDSSGGTDTQYF. In nucleotides, the CDR3 is TGTGCGAGCAGTGACTCTAGTGGGGGCACAGATACGCAGTATTTT.

This clone has at least ten counts. The chain links TRBV12-3 or TRBV12-4 to TRBJ2-7; possibly TRBD2 for D (6 bases). This CDR3 has 15 residues. V was pared by 5 bases and J by 7 bases, with 21 bases between. The CDR3 protein is CASSTAVGRPREQYF. DNA of the CDR3: TGTGCCAGCAGTACTGCCGTTGGGAGGCCCCGGGAGCAGTACTTC.

This clone showed up many times. J is TRBJ2-2 and V is TRBV3-1, with 7 bases fitting TRBD2. CDR3 length: 15 amino acids. Per the germline V gene, CDR1 is LGHDT and CDR2 is YNNKEL (reference sequence). V shed 6 bases and J 1 base; nucleotides not matched to a gene: 5. The CDR3: CASRRGTMNTGELFF. CDR3 coding DNA: TGTGCCAGCAGGCGGGGGACCATGAACACCGGGGAGCTGTTTTTT.

The chain is built from TRBV19 and TRBJ1-2; tentatively, D is TRBD1 (6 bases). Germline lookup yields CDR1 LNHDA and CDR2 SQIVND (reference sequence). Trimming removed 5 bases at V and 1 base at J, with 20 bases between. The CDR3 totals 17 residues. The CDR3 loop reads CASSVWAGVDLNYGYTF. The CDR3 DNA reads TGTGCCAGTAGTGTCTGGGCAGGGGTAGACCTTAACTATGGCTACACCTTC.